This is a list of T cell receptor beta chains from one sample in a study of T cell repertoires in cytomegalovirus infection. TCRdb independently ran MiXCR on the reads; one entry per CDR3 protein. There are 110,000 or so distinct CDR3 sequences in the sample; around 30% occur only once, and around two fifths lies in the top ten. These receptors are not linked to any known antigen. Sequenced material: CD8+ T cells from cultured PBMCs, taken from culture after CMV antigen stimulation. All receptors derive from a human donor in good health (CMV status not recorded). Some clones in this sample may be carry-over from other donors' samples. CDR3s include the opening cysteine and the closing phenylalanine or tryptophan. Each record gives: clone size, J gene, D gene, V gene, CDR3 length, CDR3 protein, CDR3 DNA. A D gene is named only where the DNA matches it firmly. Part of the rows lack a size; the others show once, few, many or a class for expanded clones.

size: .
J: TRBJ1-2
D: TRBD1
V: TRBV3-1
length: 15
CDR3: CASSQDGTGGWGYTF
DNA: TGTGCCAGCAGCCAAGATGGGACAGGGGGCTGGGGCTACACCTTC

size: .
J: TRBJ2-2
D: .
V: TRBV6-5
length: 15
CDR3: CASSYSTRGGGELFF
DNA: TGTGCCAGCAGTTACTCGACTCGCGGCGGGGGGGAGCTGTTTTTT

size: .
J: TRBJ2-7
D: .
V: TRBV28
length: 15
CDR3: CASSLFGSSGYEQYF
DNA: TGTGCCAGCAGTTTATTTGGGAGCTCTGGCTACGAGCAGTACTTC

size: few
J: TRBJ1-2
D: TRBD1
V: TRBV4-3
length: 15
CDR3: CASSQTGDSNYGYTF
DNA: TGCGCCAGCAGCCAAACAGGGGACTCCAACTATGGCTACACCTTC

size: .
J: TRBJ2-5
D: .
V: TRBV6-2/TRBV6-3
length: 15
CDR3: CASSYKRVTQESQYF
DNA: TGTGCCAGCAGTTACAAGCGAGTAACACAAGAGAGCCAGTACTTC

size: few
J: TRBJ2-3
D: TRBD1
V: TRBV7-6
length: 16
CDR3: CASTATGTGSTDTQYF
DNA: TGTGCCAGCACCGCGACCGGGACAGGGAGCACAGATACGCAGTATTTT

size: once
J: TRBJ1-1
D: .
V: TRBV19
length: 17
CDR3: CASSPGAGYYFYTEAFF
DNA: TGTGCCAGTAGCCCCGGTGCAGGGTACTATTTCTACACTGAAGCTTTCTTT

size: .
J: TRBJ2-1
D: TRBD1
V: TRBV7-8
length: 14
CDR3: CASSAGQVINEQFF
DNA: TGTGCCAGCAGCGCGGGACAGGTGATCAATGAGCAGTTCTTC

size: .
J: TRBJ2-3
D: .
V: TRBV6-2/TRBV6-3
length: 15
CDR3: CASSPGADDTDTQYF
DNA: TGTGCCAGCAGTCCGGGGGCTGACGACACAGATACGCAGTATTTT

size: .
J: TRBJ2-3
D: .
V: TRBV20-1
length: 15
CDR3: CSAKPDRLKTDTQYF
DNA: TGCAGTGCTAAACCGGACAGACTCAAGACAGATACGCAGTATTTT

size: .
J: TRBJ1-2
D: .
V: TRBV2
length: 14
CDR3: CASSGSQTGQGYTF
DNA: TGTGCCAGCAGTGGGTCCCAAACAGGTCAAGGCTACACCTTC

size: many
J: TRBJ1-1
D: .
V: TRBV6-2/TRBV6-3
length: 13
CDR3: CASSPTENTEAFF
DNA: TGTGCCAGCAGTCCGACAGAGAACACTGAAGCTTTCTTT

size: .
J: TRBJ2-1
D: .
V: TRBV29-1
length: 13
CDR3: CSVEDVRGNEQFF
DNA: TGCAGCGTTGAAGACGTGCGGGGCAATGAGCAGTTCTTC

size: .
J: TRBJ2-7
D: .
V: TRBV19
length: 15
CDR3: CASSIDFRTTYEQYF
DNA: TGTGCCAGTAGTATAGATTTCAGGACTACCTACGAGCAGTACTTC

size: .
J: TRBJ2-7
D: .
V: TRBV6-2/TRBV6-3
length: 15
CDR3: CASSYTAGSSYEQYF
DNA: TGTGCCAGCAGTTATACGGCCGGTAGCTCCTACGAGCAGTACTTC

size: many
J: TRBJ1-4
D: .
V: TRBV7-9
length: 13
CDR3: CASSGQPVEKLFF
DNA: TGTGCCAGCAGTGGACAGCCGGTTGAAAAACTGTTTTTT

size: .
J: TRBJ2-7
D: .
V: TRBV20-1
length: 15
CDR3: CSAREGKAPLYEQYF
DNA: TGCAGTGCTAGAGAGGGCAAAGCACCACTCTACGAGCAGTACTTC

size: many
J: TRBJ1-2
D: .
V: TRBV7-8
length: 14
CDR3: CASSLAPENYGYTF
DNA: TGTGCCAGCAGCTTAGCTCCAGAGAACTATGGCTACACCTTC

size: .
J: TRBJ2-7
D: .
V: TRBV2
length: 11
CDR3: CASSAFYEQYF
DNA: TGTGCCAGCAGCGCCTTCTACGAGCAGTACTTC

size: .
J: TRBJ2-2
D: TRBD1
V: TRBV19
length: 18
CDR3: CASRFRDSQFSNTGELFF
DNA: TGTGCCAGTAGATTCCGGGACAGCCAATTTTCGAACACCGGGGAGCTGTTTTTT

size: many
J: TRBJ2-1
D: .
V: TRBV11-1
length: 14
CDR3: CASSLARLGNEQFF
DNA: TGTGCCAGCAGCTTAGCGCGTCTGGGTAATGAGCAGTTCTTC

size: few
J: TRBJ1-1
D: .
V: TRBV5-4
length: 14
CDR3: CASSRGGRDTEAFF
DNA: TGTGCCAGCAGCCGCGGGGGGAGGGACACTGAAGCTTTCTTT

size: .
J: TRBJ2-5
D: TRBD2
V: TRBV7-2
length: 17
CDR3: CASSWHRTSGDQETQYF
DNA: TGTGCCAGCAGCTGGCATAGGACTAGCGGTGACCAAGAGACCCAGTACTTC

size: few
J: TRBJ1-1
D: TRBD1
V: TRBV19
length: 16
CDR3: CASSIAGQGAFSEAFF
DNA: TGTGCCAGTAGTATAGCTGGACAGGGGGCGTTCTCTGAAGCTTTCTTT

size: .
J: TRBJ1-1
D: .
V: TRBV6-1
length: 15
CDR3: CASRSRAGMNTEAFF
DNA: TGTGCCAGCCGATCACGGGCAGGGATGAACACTGAAGCTTTCTTT

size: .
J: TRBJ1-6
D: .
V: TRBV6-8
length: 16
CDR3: CASSPAGVLYNSPLHF
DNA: TGTGCCAGCAGCCCCGCCGGTGTCTTATATAATTCACCCCTCCACTTT

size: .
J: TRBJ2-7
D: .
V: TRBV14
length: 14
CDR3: CASSHTGPPYEQYF
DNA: TGTGCCAGCAGCCACACGGGACCACCTTACGAGCAGTACTTC

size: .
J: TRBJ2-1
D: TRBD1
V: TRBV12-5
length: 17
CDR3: CASGFLTGGRGANEQFF
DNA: TGTGCTAGTGGTTTCCTGACAGGGGGTAGAGGGGCAAATGAGCAGTTCTTC

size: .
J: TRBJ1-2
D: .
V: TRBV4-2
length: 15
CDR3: CASSLGGGLNYGYTF
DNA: TGTGCCAGCAGCCTCGGTGGAGGGCTGAACTATGGCTACACCTTC

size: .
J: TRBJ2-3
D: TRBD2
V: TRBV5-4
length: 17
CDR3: CASSLGQEGLARDTQYF
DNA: TGTGCCAGCAGCTTGGGACAGGAGGGACTAGCGAGAGATACGCAGTATTTT

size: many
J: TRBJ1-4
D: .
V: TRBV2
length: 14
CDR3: CASNREDVWEKLFF
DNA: TGTGCCAGCAACCGGGAGGATGTTTGGGAAAAACTGTTTTTT

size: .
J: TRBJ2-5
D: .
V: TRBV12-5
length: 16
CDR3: CASGLVVGWYLETQYF
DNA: TGTGCTAGTGGTTTGGTAGTAGGGTGGTATTTAGAGACCCAGTACTTC

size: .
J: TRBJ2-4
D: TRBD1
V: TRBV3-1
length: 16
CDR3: CASSNTGGLAKNIQYF
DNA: TGTGCCAGCAGCAACACAGGGGGATTAGCCAAAAACATTCAGTACTTC

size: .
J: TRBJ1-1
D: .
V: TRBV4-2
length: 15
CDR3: CASSQDRGGATEAFF
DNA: TGTGCCAGCAGCCAAGATCGAGGAGGGGCCACTGAAGCTTTCTTT

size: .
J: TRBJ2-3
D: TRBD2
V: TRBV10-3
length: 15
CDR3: CAIQPGLAGSDTQYF
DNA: TGTGCCATCCAACCAGGACTAGCGGGCTCAGATACGCAGTATTTT

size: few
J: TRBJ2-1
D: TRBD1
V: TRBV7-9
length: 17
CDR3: CASSLDPTGDPYNEQFF
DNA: TGTGCCAGCAGCTTAGACCCGACAGGGGACCCCTACAATGAGCAGTTCTTC

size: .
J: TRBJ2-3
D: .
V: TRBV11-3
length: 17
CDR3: CASSANSGFSGTDTQYF
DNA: TGTGCCAGCAGCGCGAATTCAGGGTTTTCCGGCACAGATACGCAGTATTTT

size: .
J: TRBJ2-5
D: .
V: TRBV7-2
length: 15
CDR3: CASSLVEVEQETQYF
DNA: TGTGCCAGCAGCTTAGTTGAAGTAGAGCAAGAGACCCAGTACTTC

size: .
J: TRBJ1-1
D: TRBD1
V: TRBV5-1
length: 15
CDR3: CASSDGQGMNTEAFF
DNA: TGCGCCAGCAGCGATGGACAGGGGATGAACACTGAAGCTTTCTTT

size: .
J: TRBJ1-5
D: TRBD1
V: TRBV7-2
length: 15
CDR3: CASSLNRGSNQPQHF
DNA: TGTGCCAGCAGCCTAAACAGGGGTTCCAATCAGCCCCAGCATTTT

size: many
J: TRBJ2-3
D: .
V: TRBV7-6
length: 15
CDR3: CASSLVRASTDTQYF
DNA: TGTGCCAGCAGCTTAGTGCGGGCTAGCACAGATACGCAGTATTTT

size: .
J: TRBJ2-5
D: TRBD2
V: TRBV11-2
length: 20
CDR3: CASSSRGSGGVYWGQETQYF
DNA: TGTGCCAGCAGCTCCCGGGGTAGCGGGGGGGTGTATTGGGGCCAAGAGACCCAGTACTTC

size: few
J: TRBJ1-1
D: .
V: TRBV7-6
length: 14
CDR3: CASSSEETNTEAFF
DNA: TGTGCCAGCAGCTCAGAGGAGACGAACACTGAAGCTTTCTTT

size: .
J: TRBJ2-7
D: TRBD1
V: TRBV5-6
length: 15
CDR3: CASSAPGQESYEQYF
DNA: TGTGCCAGCAGCGCACCGGGACAGGAGTCCTACGAGCAGTACTTC

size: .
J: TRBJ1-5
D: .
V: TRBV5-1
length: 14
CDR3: CASSLGGSAQPQHF
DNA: TGCGCCAGCAGCTTGGGGGGGTCCGCTCAGCCCCAGCATTTT

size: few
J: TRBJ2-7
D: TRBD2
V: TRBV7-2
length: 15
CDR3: CASSMTSGSSYEQYF
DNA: TGTGCCAGCAGCATGACTAGCGGATCCTCCTACGAGCAGTACTTC

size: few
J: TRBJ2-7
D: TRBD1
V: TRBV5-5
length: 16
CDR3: CASSQTTGWSHYEQYF
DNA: TGTGCCAGCAGCCAGACGACAGGGTGGTCCCACTACGAGCAGTACTTC

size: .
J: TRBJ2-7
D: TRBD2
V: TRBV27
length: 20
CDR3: CASTPLPTSSLAGAYYEQYF
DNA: TGTGCCAGCACGCCCCTTCCTACGTCTTCCCTAGCGGGGGCCTACTACGAGCAGTACTTC

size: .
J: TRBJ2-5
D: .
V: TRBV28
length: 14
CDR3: CASSSSRGQETQYF
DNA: TGTGCCAGCAGTTCTTCTAGGGGCCAAGAGACCCAGTACTTC

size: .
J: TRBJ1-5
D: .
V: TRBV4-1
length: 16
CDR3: CASSPHGTPGNQPQHF
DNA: TGCGCCAGCAGCCCTCACGGGACACCCGGCAATCAGCCCCAGCATTTT

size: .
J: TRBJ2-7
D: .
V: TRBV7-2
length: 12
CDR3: CASSFDPYEQYF
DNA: TGTGCCAGCAGCTTCGATCCTTACGAGCAGTACTTC